This TCR beta chain originates from a study of OX40 agonist ivuxolimab in advanced cancers. A word on this clone: As yet, its antigen is unknown.

Sequencing used immunoSEQ multiplex PCR; TCRdb keeps in-frame clones, though not all of them. The repertoire includes 35,000 to 45,000 clones, about 85% of them detected once, and 2.5% to 3% sits in the top ten. Findings and caveats of the study: Expanded clones tended on average to be more numerous among CD8+ T cells than CD4+. Some patients without response likewise showed low normalized clonal expansion.

Patients who had autoimmune disease history or got systemic immunosuppression were left out. The specimen comprised CD4+ or CD8+ T cells sorted from blood, sampled in a trial of the OX40 agonist ivuxolimab. The clonotype was recovered from an adult with an advanced solid tumor such as melanoma, head and neck, liver or kidney cancer.

The CDR3 is CASRHKLKQGGETQYF. The DNA of the CDR3 is TGTGCCAGCAGACACAAACTAAAACAGGGAGGAGAGACCCAGTACTTC. The J gene is TRBJ2-5, the V gene TRBV28; D is possibly TRBD1 or TRBD2 (6 bases each). The germline CDR1 and CDR2 sequences are MDHEN and SYDVKM. This CDR3 is built from 16 residues. V was clipped by 6 bases and J by 4 bases, with 21 bases between them.